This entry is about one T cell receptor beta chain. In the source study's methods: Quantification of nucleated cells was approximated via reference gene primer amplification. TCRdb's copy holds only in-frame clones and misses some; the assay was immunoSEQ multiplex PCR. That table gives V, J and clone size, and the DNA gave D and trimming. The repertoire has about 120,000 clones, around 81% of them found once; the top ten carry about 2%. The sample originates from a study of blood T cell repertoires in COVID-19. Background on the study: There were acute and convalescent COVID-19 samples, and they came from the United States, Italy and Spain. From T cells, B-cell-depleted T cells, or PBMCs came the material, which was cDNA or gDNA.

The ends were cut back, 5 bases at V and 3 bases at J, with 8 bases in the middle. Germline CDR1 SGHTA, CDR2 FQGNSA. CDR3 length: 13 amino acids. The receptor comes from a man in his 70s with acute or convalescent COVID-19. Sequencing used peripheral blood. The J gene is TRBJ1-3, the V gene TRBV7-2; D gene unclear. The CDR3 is CASSPSVGNTIYF. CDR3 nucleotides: TGTGCCAGCAGCCCCTCTGTTGGAAACACCATATATTTT.